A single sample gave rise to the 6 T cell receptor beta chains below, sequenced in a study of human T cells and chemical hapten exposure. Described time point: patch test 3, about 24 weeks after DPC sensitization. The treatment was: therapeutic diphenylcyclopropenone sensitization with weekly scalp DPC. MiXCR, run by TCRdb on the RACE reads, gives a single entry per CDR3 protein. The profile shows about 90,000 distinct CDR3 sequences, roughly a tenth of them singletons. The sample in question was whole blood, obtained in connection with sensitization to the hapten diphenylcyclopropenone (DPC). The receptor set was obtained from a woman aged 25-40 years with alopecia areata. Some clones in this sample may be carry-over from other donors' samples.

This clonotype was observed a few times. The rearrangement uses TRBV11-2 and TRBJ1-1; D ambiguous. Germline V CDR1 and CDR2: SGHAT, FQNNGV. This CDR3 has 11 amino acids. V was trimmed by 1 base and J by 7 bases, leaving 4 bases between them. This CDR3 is CASSLGYEAFF. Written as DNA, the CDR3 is TGTGCCAGCAGCTTAGGGTATGAAGCTTTCTTT.

The CDR3, as DNA: TGTGCCAGCAGCCTTAACCCGCATACGCAGTATTTT. Translation: CASSLNPHTQYF. V usage is TRBV28 and J usage is TRBJ2-3; D gene uncertain. Germline-derived CDR1 and CDR2 are MDHEN and SYDVKM. The CDR3 is 12 amino acids. The V end lost 6 bases, the J end lost 7 bases, and 11 bases lay between the germline ends.

CDR3 DNA: TGTGCCAGCAGTTTAATGCTTACGAACACCGGGGAGCTGTTTTTT. It is translated as CASSLMLTNTGELFF. V usage is TRBV28 and J usage is TRBJ2-2; D remains ambiguous. This CDR3 contains 15 residues. Germline assignment: CDR1 MDHEN and CDR2 SYDVKM. V lost 2 bases and J lost 0, with 7 bases in between.

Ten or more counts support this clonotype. For the CDR3, the DNA is TGTGCCAGCAGCCCACGACAGGGACTAATCTCTGGGGCCAACGTCCTGACTTTC. This gives the protein CASSPRQGLISGANVLTF. This chain uses TRBV7-6 with TRBJ2-6; D tentatively fits TRBD1 or TRBD2 (7 bases each). The CDR3 loop spans 18 amino acids. The germline CDR1 and CDR2 sequences are SGHVS and FNYEAQ. Trimming cost V 5 bases and J 0 bases, with 17 bases left between them. Variable domain in full (rest from reference TRBV7-6 and TRBJ2-6): GAGVSQSPRYKVTKRGQDVALRCDPISGHVSLYWYRQALGQGPEFLTYFNYEAQQDKSGLPNDRFSAERPEGSISTLTIQRTEQRDSAMYRCASSPRQGLISGANVLTFGAGSRLTVL.

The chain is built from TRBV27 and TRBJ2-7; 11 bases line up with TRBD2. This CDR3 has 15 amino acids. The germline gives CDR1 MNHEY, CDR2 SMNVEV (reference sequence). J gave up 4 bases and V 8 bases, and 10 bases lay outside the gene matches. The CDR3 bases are TGTGCCAGCTCCCCCGGGACTAGCGGTCTGTACGAGCAGTACTTC. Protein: CASSPGTSGLYEQYF.

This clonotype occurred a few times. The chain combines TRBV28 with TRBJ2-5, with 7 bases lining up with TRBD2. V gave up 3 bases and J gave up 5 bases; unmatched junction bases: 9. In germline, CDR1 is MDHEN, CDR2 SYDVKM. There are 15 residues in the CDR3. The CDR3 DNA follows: TGTGCCAGCAGTTTTCCCGGAGCGGGACTGGAGACCCAGTACTTC. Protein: CASSFPGAGLETQYF.